This T cell receptor (beta chain) emerged from a study of PD-L1 blockade in urothelial cancer. Sequenced by immunoSEQ multiplex PCR; TCRdb stores in-frame clones only, minus some. The table lists about 82,000 clones, roughly 90% of them singletons. CDR1 and CDR2 from the germline V gene are SEHNR and FQNEAQ (reference sequence). V lost 2 bases and J lost 4; bases outside the gene matches: 2. The CDR3 is made up of 15 amino acids. The input for sequencing was PBMCs, taken around atezolizumab (anti-PD-L1) treatment. This sequence was found in a woman in her 70s with urothelial cancer. V gene TRBV7-9 combines with J gene TRBJ2-1; 10 bases align to TRBD1. This CDR3 is CASSLRQGAYNEQFF. CDR3 sequence (DNA): TGTGCCAGCAGCTTACGACAGGGGGCGTACAATGAGCAGTTCTTC.